The source of this T cell receptor beta chain is a study of PD-1 blockade in classical Hodgkin lymphoma. Study-wide context: Once every 2 weeks, patients received intravenous nivolumab at 3 mg/kg. Broader study findings: Only CD4+ TCR diversity, not CD8+, had risen significantly by C4D1. Patients newly diagnosed and complete responders had comparable baseline diversity.

A word on this clone: Its target is not known.

Trimming removed 4 bases from V and 7 bases from J; junction bases left unmatched: 9. Germline assignment: CDR1 KGHSH and CDR2 LQKENI. CDR3 size: 14 residues. In every patient, relapse followed autologous stem cell transplantation, while exposure to brentuximab vedotin differed. The repertoire was sequenced with immunoSEQ multiplex PCR; TCRdb's copy has only in-frame clones and lacks some. The table records about 94,000 clones, nearly 90% of them present only once. The clonotype comes from a human donor with classical Hodgkin lymphoma. The chain uses TRBV18 and TRBJ1-2; the match to TRBD1 covers 7 bases. The sequenced sample was peripheral blood mononuclear cells (PBMCs), obtained before the second cycle of nivolumab. In DNA, the CDR3 is TGTGCCAGCTCACATAGCGAGGGGGCTAGTGGCTACACCTTC. It encodes CASSHSEGASGYTF.